A selection of T cell receptor beta chains follows, all from one sample in a study of CD8+ T cells in alopecia areata. Libraries were prepared by immunoSEQ multiplex PCR; TCRdb keeps only in-frame clonotypes and omits some of them. The data show thousands of clones, with 69% seen just once and over 11% held by the top ten. The source material was skin, sampled at week 0. The receptor source for this set is a human donor with alopecia areata. Both conserved end residues are part of each CDR3. Each record gives: clone size, D gene, V gene, J gene, CDR3 protein, CDR3 DNA. A D gene is named only where the DNA matches it firmly. Some rows have no size entry. The others give once, few or many, or a class for an expanded clone.

clone_size: NA
d_call: TRBD1
v_call: TRBV23-1
j_call: TRBJ2-7
cdr3_aa: CASSQSGNRGPSSYEQYF
cdr3_nt: TGCGCCAGCAGTCAATCGGGTAACAGGGGGCCCTCCTCCTACGAGCAGTACTTC

clone_size: few
d_call: NA
v_call: TRBV10-3
j_call: TRBJ1-2
cdr3_aa: CAISESSTGDIYGYTF
cdr3_nt: TGTGCCATCAGTGAGTCTTCGACAGGAGACATCTATGGCTACACCTTC

clone_size: NA
d_call: NA
v_call: TRBV5-6
j_call: TRBJ2-2
cdr3_aa: CASSLVDGNGELFF
cdr3_nt: TGTGCCAGCAGCTTGGTCGATGGGAACGGGGAGCTGTTTTTT

clone_size: medium-sized
d_call: TRBD1
v_call: TRBV11-2
j_call: TRBJ1-1
cdr3_aa: CASSFGTANEAFF
cdr3_nt: TGTGCCAGCAGCTTCGGGACAGCTAATGAAGCTTTCTTT

clone_size: once
d_call: NA
v_call: TRBV5-1
j_call: TRBJ2-2
cdr3_aa: CASSFRADTGELFF
cdr3_nt: TGCGCCAGCAGCTTCAGAGCTGACACCGGGGAGCTGTTTTTT

clone_size: NA
d_call: TRBD1
v_call: TRBV30
j_call: TRBJ2-2
cdr3_aa: CAWSRGRGTGELFF
cdr3_nt: TGTGCCTGGAGCAGGGGGCGCGGCACCGGGGAGCTGTTTTTT

clone_size: few
d_call: NA
v_call: TRBV27
j_call: TRBJ2-3
cdr3_aa: CASRGGTDTQYF
cdr3_nt: TGTGCCAGCAGAGGGGGCACAGATACGCAGTATTTT

clone_size: NA
d_call: NA
v_call: TRBV7-2
j_call: TRBJ2-1
cdr3_aa: CASSWSGVGAYSEQFF
cdr3_nt: TGTGCCAGCAGCTGGTCCGGGGTGGGGGCTTACAGTGAGCAGTTCTTC

clone_size: NA
d_call: TRBD1
v_call: TRBV28
j_call: TRBJ1-1
cdr3_aa: CASRPQGYTEAFF
cdr3_nt: TGTGCCAGCAGGCCACAGGGGTACACTGAAGCTTTCTTT

clone_size: NA
d_call: NA
v_call: TRBV28
j_call: TRBJ2-3
cdr3_aa: CASSGGRDTQYF
cdr3_nt: TGTGCCAGCAGTGGGGGGAGGGATACGCAGTATTTT

clone_size: NA
d_call: NA
v_call: TRBV6-5
j_call: TRBJ1-5
cdr3_aa: CASSYRAGQPQHF
cdr3_nt: TGTGCCAGCAGTTACAGGGCTGGGCAGCCCCAGCATTTT

clone_size: NA
d_call: TRBD1
v_call: TRBV27
j_call: TRBJ1-5
cdr3_aa: CASSLTGQGSNQPQHF
cdr3_nt: TGTGCCAGCAGTTTAACCGGACAGGGAAGCAATCAGCCCCAGCATTTT

clone_size: NA
d_call: TRBD1
v_call: TRBV6-6
j_call: TRBJ1-2
cdr3_aa: CATQGQGASDYGYTF
cdr3_nt: TGTGCCACGCAAGGACAGGGGGCTAGTGACTATGGCTACACCTTC

clone_size: NA
d_call: NA
v_call: TRBV20-1
j_call: TRBJ2-4
cdr3_aa: CSAGAKNIQYF
cdr3_nt: TGCAGTGCAGGGGCCAAAAACATTCAGTACTTC

clone_size: few
d_call: NA
v_call: TRBV12-5
j_call: TRBJ2-1
cdr3_aa: CASGLYNEQFF
cdr3_nt: TGTGCTAGTGGCCTTTACAATGAGCAGTTCTTC

clone_size: NA
d_call: NA
v_call: TRBV23-1
j_call: TRBJ2-2
cdr3_aa: CASRTPGSCFF
cdr3_nt: NA

clone_size: NA
d_call: NA
v_call: TRBV4-3
j_call: TRBJ1-4
cdr3_aa: CASSQGSFNEKLFF
cdr3_nt: TGCGCCAGCAGCCAAGGGAGCTTTAATGAAAAACTGTTTTTT

clone_size: NA
d_call: NA
v_call: TRBV5-6
j_call: TRBJ1-6
cdr3_aa: CASSSGTYRHF
cdr3_nt: TGTGCCAGCAGCTCCGGGACATACCGCCACTTT

clone_size: NA
d_call: NA
v_call: TRBV2
j_call: TRBJ2-3
cdr3_aa: CASSPAIIWNPRKGVDTQYF
cdr3_nt: TGTGCCAGCAGTCCTGCGATTATATGGAACCCAAGGAAGGGAGTAGATACGCAGTATTTT

clone_size: NA
d_call: NA
v_call: TRBV9
j_call: TRBJ1-1
cdr3_aa: CASSAEQGNTEAFF
cdr3_nt: TGTGCCAGCAGCGCCGAACAGGGGAACACTGAAGCTTTCTTT

clone_size: few
d_call: NA
v_call: TRBV10-1
j_call: TRBJ2-7
cdr3_aa: CASSEGLYKSEQYF
cdr3_nt: TGCGCCAGCAGTGAAGGCCTATATAAAAGCGAGCAGTACTTC

clone_size: few
d_call: TRBD1
v_call: TRBV11-2
j_call: TRBJ2-7
cdr3_aa: CASSLRMGQGYEQYF
cdr3_nt: TGTGCCAGCAGCCTAAGAATGGGACAGGGCTACGAGCAGTACTTC

clone_size: NA
d_call: NA
v_call: TRBV11-3
j_call: TRBJ2-7
cdr3_aa: CASSLYGGAYEQYF
cdr3_nt: TGTGCCAGCAGCTTATACGGGGGAGCCTACGAGCAGTACTTC

clone_size: few
d_call: TRBD2
v_call: TRBV29-1
j_call: TRBJ2-1
cdr3_aa: CSAAGFTGGGSYNEQFF
cdr3_nt: TGCAGCGCAGCAGGTTTTACGGGGGGAGGCTCCTACAATGAGCAGTTCTTC

clone_size: NA
d_call: NA
v_call: TRBV7-7
j_call: TRBJ2-7
cdr3_aa: CASSPKVGGEQYF
cdr3_nt: TGTGCCAGCAGCCCTAAGGTGGGGGGCGAGCAGTACTTC

clone_size: NA
d_call: TRBD1
v_call: TRBV7-3
j_call: TRBJ1-5
cdr3_aa: CASSLKGADNQPQHF
cdr3_nt: TGTGCCAGCAGCTTAAAGGGGGCTGACAATCAGCCCCAGCATTTT

clone_size: NA
d_call: NA
v_call: TRBV11-2
j_call: TRBJ1-1
cdr3_aa: CASSLVIGGGTEAFF
cdr3_nt: TGTGCCAGCAGCTTAGTTATTGGAGGTGGCACTGAAGCTTTCTTT

clone_size: NA
d_call: NA
v_call: TRBV18
j_call: TRBJ2-2
cdr3_aa: CASSRKGGNTGELFF
cdr3_nt: TGTGCCAGCTCACGAAAAGGGGGAAACACCGGGGAGCTGTTTTTT

clone_size: few
d_call: TRBD1
v_call: TRBV2
j_call: TRBJ1-1
cdr3_aa: CASVTSGQGINTEAFF
cdr3_nt: TGTGCCAGCGTTACTAGTGGACAGGGGATAAACACTGAAGCTTTCTTT

clone_size: NA
d_call: NA
v_call: TRBV13
j_call: TRBJ1-2
cdr3_aa: CASSLRYGYTF
cdr3_nt: TGTGCCAGCAGCTTGAGATATGGCTACACCTTC

clone_size: NA
d_call: NA
v_call: TRBV2
j_call: TRBJ1-1
cdr3_aa: CASAKNGQNTEAFF
cdr3_nt: TGTGCCAGCGCCAAAAACGGGCAGAACACTGAAGCTTTCTTT

clone_size: once
d_call: NA
v_call: TRBV11-3
j_call: TRBJ2-3
cdr3_aa: CASSLRDLVDSQYF
cdr3_nt: TGTGCCAGCAGCTTAAGGGATCTGGTGGATTCGCAGTATTTT

clone_size: NA
d_call: TRBD1
v_call: TRBV29-1
j_call: TRBJ1-3
cdr3_aa: CSVELTGRTGNTIYF
cdr3_nt: TGCAGCGTTGAACTGACAGGGAGGACTGGAAACACCATATATTTT

clone_size: once
d_call: TRBD2
v_call: TRBV7-8
j_call: TRBJ2-1
cdr3_aa: CASSPRARTSGEYNEQFF
cdr3_nt: TGTGCCAGCAGCCCTCGAGCCCGGACTAGCGGGGAGTACAATGAGCAGTTCTTC

clone_size: NA
d_call: NA
v_call: TRBV11-2
j_call: TRBJ2-6
cdr3_aa: CASSPGYSGSNGANVLTF
cdr3_nt: TGTGCCAGCAGCCCCGGGTACAGCGGGTCTAACGGGGCCAACGTCCTGACTTTC

clone_size: few
d_call: TRBD2
v_call: TRBV7-9
j_call: TRBJ2-7
cdr3_aa: CASSSGLAGYEQYF
cdr3_nt: TGTGCCAGCAGCTCGGGACTAGCGGGGTACGAGCAGTACTTC

clone_size: NA
d_call: TRBD1
v_call: TRBV6-4
j_call: TRBJ1-2
cdr3_aa: CASSRDRDYYGYTF
cdr3_nt: TGTGCCAGCAGCCGGGACAGGGACTACTATGGCTACACCTTC

clone_size: few
d_call: NA
v_call: TRBV11-3
j_call: TRBJ2-1
cdr3_aa: CASSLTPTINEQFF
cdr3_nt: TGTGCCAGCAGCTTAACTCCGACTATCAATGAGCAGTTCTTC

clone_size: NA
d_call: TRBD1
v_call: TRBV5-1
j_call: TRBJ2-5
cdr3_aa: CASRIQGQETQYF
cdr3_nt: TGCGCCAGCAGAATACAGGGGCAAGAGACCCAGTACTTC

clone_size: NA
d_call: NA
v_call: TRBV5-5
j_call: TRBJ1-2
cdr3_aa: CASRTTMGGYTF
cdr3_nt: TGTGCCAGCAGGACCACAATGGGAGGCTACACCTTC

clone_size: NA
d_call: NA
v_call: TRBV27
j_call: TRBJ1-2
cdr3_aa: CASSSGSARGYTF
cdr3_nt: TGTGCCAGCAGTTCAGGTTCGGCTCGAGGCTACACCTTC

clone_size: NA
d_call: NA
v_call: TRBV9
j_call: TRBJ1-1
cdr3_aa: CASSLLGVWGMNTEAFF
cdr3_nt: TGTGCCAGCAGCCTCCTCGGGGTTTGGGGCATGAACACTGAAGCTTTCTTT

clone_size: few
d_call: NA
v_call: TRBV23-1
j_call: TRBJ2-5
cdr3_aa: CASSQPGPSEETQYF
cdr3_nt: TGCGCCAGCAGTCAACCGGGACCTTCTGAAGAGACCCAGTACTTC

clone_size: NA
d_call: NA
v_call: TRBV7-2
j_call: TRBJ2-3
cdr3_aa: CASDLGGGADTQYF
cdr3_nt: TGTGCCAGCGACTTAGGGGGAGGGGCAGATACGCAGTATTTT

clone_size: NA
d_call: NA
v_call: TRBV7-2
j_call: TRBJ2-2
cdr3_aa: CASSRRFTGELFF
cdr3_nt: TGTGCCAGCAGCCGAAGGTTCACCGGGGAGCTGTTTTTT

clone_size: once
d_call: NA
v_call: TRBV23-1
j_call: TRBJ1-2
cdr3_aa: CASSRCRENGYGYTF
cdr3_nt: TGCGCCAGCAGTCGCTGTCGGGAGAACGGCTATGGCTACACCTTC

clone_size: NA
d_call: NA
v_call: TRBV5-1
j_call: TRBJ1-3
cdr3_aa: CASSPDYSGNTIYF
cdr3_nt: TGCGCCAGCAGCCCCGACTACTCTGGAAACACCATATATTTT

clone_size: NA
d_call: TRBD1
v_call: TRBV5-1
j_call: TRBJ2-1
cdr3_aa: CASSAQGARYDEQFF
cdr3_nt: TGCGCCAGCAGCGCTCAGGGGGCGCGTTACGATGAGCAGTTCTTC

clone_size: NA
d_call: NA
v_call: TRBV18
j_call: TRBJ2-2
cdr3_aa: CASSPQVGTVGGELFF
cdr3_nt: TGTGCCAGCTCACCACAAGTTGGGACCGTCGGCGGGGAGCTGTTTTTT

clone_size: few
d_call: NA
v_call: TRBV10-1
j_call: TRBJ2-5
cdr3_aa: CASSEDVGKIQETQYF
cdr3_nt: TGCGCCAGCAGTGAAGATGTGGGAAAGATCCAAGAGACCCAGTACTTC

clone_size: NA
d_call: NA
v_call: TRBV7-2
j_call: TRBJ1-4
cdr3_aa: CASSSMRDAGMMKEKLFF
cdr3_nt: TGTGCCAGCAGCTCCATGCGGGACGCCGGGATGATGAAGGAAAAACTGTTTTTT

clone_size: NA
d_call: TRBD1
v_call: TRBV19
j_call: TRBJ2-2
cdr3_aa: CASSRTSLSGTGNTGELFF
cdr3_nt: TGTGCCAGTAGTAGAACTTCCCTCTCCGGGACAGGGAACACCGGGGAGCTGTTTTTT

clone_size: NA
d_call: NA
v_call: TRBV5-1
j_call: TRBJ1-6
cdr3_aa: CASSLESAPDSPLHF
cdr3_nt: TGCGCCAGCAGCTTGGAAAGCGCTCCCGATTCACCCCTCCACTTT

clone_size: NA
d_call: NA
v_call: TRBV15
j_call: TRBJ2-1
cdr3_aa: CATSRDTGNEQFF
cdr3_nt: TGTGCCACCAGCAGAGATACCGGCAATGAGCAGTTCTTC

clone_size: NA
d_call: NA
v_call: TRBV5-4
j_call: TRBJ2-1
cdr3_aa: CASSKIGLLMYEQFF
cdr3_nt: TGTGCCAGCAGTAAAATTGGACTGTTGATGTATGAGCAGTTCTTC